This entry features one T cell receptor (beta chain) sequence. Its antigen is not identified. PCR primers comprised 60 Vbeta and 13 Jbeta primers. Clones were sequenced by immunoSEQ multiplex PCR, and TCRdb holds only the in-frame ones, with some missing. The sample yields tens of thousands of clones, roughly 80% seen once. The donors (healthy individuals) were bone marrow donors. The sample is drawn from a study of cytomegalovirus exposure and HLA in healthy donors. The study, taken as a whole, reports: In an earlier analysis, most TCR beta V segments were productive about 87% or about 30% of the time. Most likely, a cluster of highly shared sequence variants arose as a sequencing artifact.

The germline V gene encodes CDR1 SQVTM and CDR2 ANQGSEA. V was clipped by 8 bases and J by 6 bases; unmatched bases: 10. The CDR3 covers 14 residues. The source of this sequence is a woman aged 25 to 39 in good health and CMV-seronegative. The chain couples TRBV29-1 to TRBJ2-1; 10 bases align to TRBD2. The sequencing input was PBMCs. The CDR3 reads CSFPWERGGNEQFF. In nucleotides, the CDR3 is TGCAGCTTCCCTTGGGAGCGGGGGGGCAATGAGCAGTTCTTC.